A selection of T cell receptor beta chains follows, all from one sample in a study of beta chain features in type 1 diabetes. The table came from immunoSEQ multiplex PCR; TCRdb's copy has only in-frame clones and leaves some out. The data show about 470,000 clones, approximately 28% seen once. The sequenced material came from naive CD4+ T cells from blood. The receptor source for this set is a young man in good health. Both conserved end residues are trimmed from each CDR3. The D gene is left open where the match is weak. The size of a clone is reported for some rows only, either as once, few or many, or as a class for expanded clones.

>NA|TRBJ2-3|NA|TRBV14
ASSQDLVVSTDTQY
>NA|TRBJ2-1|NA|TRBV25-1
ASSESGRDPNEQF
>NA|TRBJ2-6|NA|TRBV12-5
ASGFSDVSGANVLT
>NA|TRBJ2-5|TRBD2|TRBV29-1
SVAFREGETQY
>NA|TRBJ2-7|NA|TRBV11-2
ASSPRRGTPYEQY
>few|TRBJ2-5|NA|TRBV5-4
ASSLGQETQY
>few|TRBJ1-1|NA|TRBV29-1
SVVRAMATEAF
>few|TRBJ1-5|NA|TRBV7-2
ASSARFEGPQH
>NA|TRBJ2-3|NA|TRBV12-2
ASRPPGAGQVTQY
>few|TRBJ1-2|NA|TRBV2
ASSEQPNYGYT
>few|TRBJ1-2|NA|TRBV7-2
ASSLELAAGYGYT
>NA|TRBJ2-5|TRBD2|TRBV28
ASSSALAEFWKTQY
>NA|TRBJ2-5|TRBD1|TRBV19
ASSAGTGSETQY
>few|TRBJ2-3|NA|TRBV9
ASSVVSTDTQY
>NA|TRBJ1-2|NA|TRBV28
ASGQSLGGYGYT
>few|TRBJ2-4|TRBD2|TRBV18
ASSPPGGRAKNIQY
>NA|TRBJ1-2|NA|TRBV30
ACSRGQRDYGYT
>few|TRBJ1-2|NA|TRBV30
AWALAFNYGYT
>few|TRBJ1-5|NA|TRBV25-1
ASSESGGGNQPQH
>NA|TRBJ2-7|NA|TRBV10-3
AISVTGKSYEQY
>NA|TRBJ1-1|NA|TRBV4-3
ASSQDWRINTEAF
>NA|TRBJ2-7|NA|TRBV6-6
ASSLGREQY
>NA|TRBJ2-1|NA|TRBV30
AWTNVGYRGGSYNEQF
>NA|TRBJ2-7|TRBD2|TRBV28
ASRVSGTKFYEQY
>few|TRBJ2-7|TRBD2|TRBV9
ASSGARASGSYEQY
>few|TRBJ1-4|NA|TRBV30
AWSILAAEGKLF
>NA|TRBJ1-2|NA|TRBV15
ATSRAEGTEYLYGYT
>NA|TRBJ2-4|NA|TRBV14
ASSQDRNIQY
>NA|TRBJ1-6|TRBD1|TRBV30
AGQGRDSPLH
>NA|TRBJ2-5|TRBD1|TRBV5-4
ASTGAGQGGETQY
>NA|TRBJ1-1|NA|TRBV29-1
SVRSGGNTEAF
>once|TRBJ2-7|NA|TRBV5-1
ASSLDPRTEQY
>NA|TRBJ2-6|NA|TRBV7-3
ASSLNPSGANVLT
>NA|TRBJ1-1|TRBD1|TRBV29-1
SVAGTGEWVTEAF
>few|TRBJ2-1|NA|TRBV5-1
ASSYPDNEQF
>NA|TRBJ2-1|TRBD2|TRBV15
ATSPWTSGRVGNNEQF
>many|TRBJ2-1|TRBD1|TRBV30
AWSVLGQGPPF
>NA|TRBJ2-7|TRBD2|TRBV28
ASSLPAGVYEQY
>NA|TRBJ2-7|NA|TRBV5-1
ASSGSQESYEQY
>NA|TRBJ1-1|TRBD1|TRBV25-1
ASSGRGRNTEAF
>NA|TRBJ2-1|NA|TRBV18
ASSDGRDFYNEQF
>few|TRBJ1-5|NA|TRBV30
AWSSRETSNQPQH
>NA|TRBJ2-5|NA|TRBV9
ASSVAGGRQETQY
>NA|TRBJ2-3|TRBD2|TRBV20-1
SAKGTSGIY
>NA|TRBJ1-2|NA|TRBV28
ASSTDGGYT